This entry features one T cell receptor (beta chain) sequence. Its antigen is not known. The CDR3 contains 13 residues. Looked up from germline, CDR1 is LGHNA and CDR2 is YSLEER. With 4 bases removed from V and 10 bases from J, the gap between germline ends came to 15 bases. The sample is drawn from a study of T-cell memory formation after mild COVID-19. Overall study context: Each donor largely had its own TCR clusters. Broader study findings: Pre-infection memory carried some responding clones, suggesting that cross-reactive memory joined. A second wave of clones peaked on day 37, and their SARS-CoV-2 specificity went unconfirmed.

Employing constant-segment primers, 5'RACE generated TCR alpha and TCR beta cDNA libraries bearing sample barcodes and UMIs. TCRdb recomputed calls from the 5' RACE reads with MiXCR, one row per CDR3 protein. Among 250,000 to 300,000 distinct CDR3 sequences listed, about 17% were seen once. The chain couples TRBV4-3 to TRBJ2-3; D might be TRBD2 (6 bases). The TCR originated in a man aged 18-30 years who had mild COVID-19 (a few samples of this study predate the infection). Cell type and time point are not known. Input material: PBMCs or a T cell subset sorted from them (not recorded which). The CDR3 sequence is CASSPRRESPQYF. The CDR3 DNA reads TGCGCCAGCAGCCCGAGGAGGGAAAGTCCGCAGTATTTT.